Given below is one TCR beta chain in context. Its antigen is unidentified. The data derive from a study of blood T cells in healthy people across ages. Study-wide background: The capture of about one barcoded beta molecule per two T cells was achieved by template switching.

General study points: It was the long-lived donors that had more naive CD4+ cells and higher diversity than aged donors. Diversity estimates from one million T cells were considered underestimates. Naive T cell percentage by flow cytometry tracked strongly with beta diversity.

It was with a sample-barcoded 5' primer and a J-beta primer mix that a second PCR of roughly 7 to 11 cycles was run. Using its own MiXCR run on the 5' RACE reads, TCRdb lists one record per CDR3 protein. Found here are 650,000 to 1,000,000 distinct CDR3 sequences, about 34% of them singletons; the top ten hold 13%. In germline, CDR1 is MGHRA, CDR2 YSYEKL. Trimming took 6 bases from V and 7 from J; bases not matched to a gene: 3. CDR3 size: 12 residues. The receptor comes from a man younger than 35 in good health. The sequencing sample was made of blood. The rearrangement joins TRBV4-1 to TRBJ2-1; 7 bases fit TRBD1. CDR3 nucleotide sequence: TGCGCCAGCAGAGCGACAGGGAATGAGCAGTTCTTC. Translation gives CASRATGNEQFF.